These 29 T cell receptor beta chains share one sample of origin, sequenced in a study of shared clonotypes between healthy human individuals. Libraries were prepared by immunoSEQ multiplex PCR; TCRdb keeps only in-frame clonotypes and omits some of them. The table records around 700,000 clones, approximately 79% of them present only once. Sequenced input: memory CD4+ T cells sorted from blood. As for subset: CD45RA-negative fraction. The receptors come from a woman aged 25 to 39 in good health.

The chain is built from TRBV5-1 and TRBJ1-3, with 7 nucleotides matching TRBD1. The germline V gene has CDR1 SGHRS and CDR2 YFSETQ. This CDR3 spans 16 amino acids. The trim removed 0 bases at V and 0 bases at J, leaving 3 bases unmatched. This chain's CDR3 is CASSLADRDSGNTIYF. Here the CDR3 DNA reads TGCGCCAGCAGCTTGGCCGACAGGGACTCTGGAAACACCATATATTTT.

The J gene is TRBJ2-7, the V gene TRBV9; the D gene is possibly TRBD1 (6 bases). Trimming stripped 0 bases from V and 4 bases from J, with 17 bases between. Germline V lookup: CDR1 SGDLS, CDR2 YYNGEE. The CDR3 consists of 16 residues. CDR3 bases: TGTGCCAGCAGCGTAGATCCCCAGGGGCTAACTTACGAGCAGTACTTC. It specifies CASSVDPQGLTYEQYF.

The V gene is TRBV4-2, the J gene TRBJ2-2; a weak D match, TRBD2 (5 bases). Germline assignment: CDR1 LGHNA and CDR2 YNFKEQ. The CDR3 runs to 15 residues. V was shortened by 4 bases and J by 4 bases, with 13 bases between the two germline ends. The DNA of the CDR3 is TGTGCCAGCAGCCCGAGAATCGGGGTCACCGGGGAGCTGTTTTTT. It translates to CASSPRIGVTGELFF.

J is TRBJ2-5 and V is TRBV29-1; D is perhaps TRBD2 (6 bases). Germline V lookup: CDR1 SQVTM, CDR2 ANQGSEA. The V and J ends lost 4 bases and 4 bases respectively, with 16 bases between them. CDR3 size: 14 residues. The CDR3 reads CSVGRAEGRETQYF. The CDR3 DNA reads TGCAGCGTTGGAAGAGCGGAGGGGAGAGAGACCCAGTACTTC.

As DNA, the CDR3 is TGTGCCAGCAGCCGCGGTCCGACTATATTGCGCGCCGAGCAGTACTTC. Residues: CASSRGPTILRAEQYF. This sequence joins TRBV11-2 and TRBJ2-7; D possibly corresponds to TRBD2 (5 bases). CDR1 is SGHAT and CDR2 is FQNNGV in the germline V gene. V lost 5 bases to trimming and J lost 6 bases, with 23 bases between them. The CDR3 has 16 residues.

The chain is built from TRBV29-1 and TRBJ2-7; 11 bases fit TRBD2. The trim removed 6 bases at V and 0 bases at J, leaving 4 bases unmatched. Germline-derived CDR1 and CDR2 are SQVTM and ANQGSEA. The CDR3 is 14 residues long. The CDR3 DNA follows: TGCAGCGTGGGGACTAGCGGAGCCTCCTACGAGCAGTACTTC. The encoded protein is CSVGTSGASYEQYF.

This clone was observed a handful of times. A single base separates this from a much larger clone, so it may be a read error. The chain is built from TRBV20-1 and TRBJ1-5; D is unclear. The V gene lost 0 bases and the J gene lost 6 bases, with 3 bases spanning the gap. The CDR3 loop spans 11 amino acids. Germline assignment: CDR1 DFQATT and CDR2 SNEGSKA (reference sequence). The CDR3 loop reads CSARDGQPQHF. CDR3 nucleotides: TGCAGTGCTAGAGATGGTCAGCCCCAGCATTTT.

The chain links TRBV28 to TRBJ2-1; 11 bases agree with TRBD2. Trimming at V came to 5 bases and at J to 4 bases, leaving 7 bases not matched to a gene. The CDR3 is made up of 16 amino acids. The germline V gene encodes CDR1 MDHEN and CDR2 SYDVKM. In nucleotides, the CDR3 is TGTGCCAGCAGTCCAGGGGGACTAGCGGATTACAATGAGCAGTTCTTC. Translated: CASSPGGLADYNEQFF.

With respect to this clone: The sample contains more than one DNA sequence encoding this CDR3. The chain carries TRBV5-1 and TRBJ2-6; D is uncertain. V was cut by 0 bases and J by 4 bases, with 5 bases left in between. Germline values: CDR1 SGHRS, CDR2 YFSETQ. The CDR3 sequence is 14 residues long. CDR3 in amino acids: CASSLGTGANVLTF. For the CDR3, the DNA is TGCGCCAGCAGCTTGGGGACCGGGGCCAACGTCCTGACTTTC. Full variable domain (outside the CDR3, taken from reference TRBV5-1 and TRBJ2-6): KAGVTQTPRYLIKTRGQQVTLSCSPISGHRSVSWYQQTPGQGLQFLFEYFSETQRNKGNFPGRFSGRQFSNSRSEMNVSTLELGDSALYLCASSLGTGANVLTFGAGSRLTVL.

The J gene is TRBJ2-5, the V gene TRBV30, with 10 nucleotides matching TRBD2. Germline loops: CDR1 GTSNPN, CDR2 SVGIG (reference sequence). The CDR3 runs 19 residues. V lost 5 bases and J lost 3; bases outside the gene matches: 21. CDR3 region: CAWGGSAGGTIGGEETQYF. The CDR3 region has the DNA TGTGCCTGGGGAGGCTCAGCGGGAGGGACTATAGGGGGTGAAGAGACCCAGTACTTC.

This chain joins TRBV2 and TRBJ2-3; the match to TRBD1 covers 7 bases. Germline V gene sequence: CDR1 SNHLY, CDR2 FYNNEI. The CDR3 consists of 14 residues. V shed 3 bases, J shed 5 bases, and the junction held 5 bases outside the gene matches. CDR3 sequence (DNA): TGTGCCAGCAGTGATAAGGGGGCCGTAGATACGCAGTATTTT. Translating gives CASSDKGAVDTQYF.

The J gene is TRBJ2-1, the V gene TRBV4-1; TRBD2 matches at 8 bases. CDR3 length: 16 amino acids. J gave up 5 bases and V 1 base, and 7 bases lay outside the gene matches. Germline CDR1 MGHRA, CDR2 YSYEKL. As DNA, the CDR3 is TGCGCCAGCAGCCAAGGGACGGGAGGGCCGAACAATGAGCAGTTCTTC. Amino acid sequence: CASSQGTGGPNNEQFF.

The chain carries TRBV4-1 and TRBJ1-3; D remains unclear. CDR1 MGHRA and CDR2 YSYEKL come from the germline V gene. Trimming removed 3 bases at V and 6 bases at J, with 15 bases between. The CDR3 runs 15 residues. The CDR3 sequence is CASSQPINRVNTIYF. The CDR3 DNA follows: TGCGCCAGCAGCCAGCCCATAAACCGGGTAAACACCATATATTTT.

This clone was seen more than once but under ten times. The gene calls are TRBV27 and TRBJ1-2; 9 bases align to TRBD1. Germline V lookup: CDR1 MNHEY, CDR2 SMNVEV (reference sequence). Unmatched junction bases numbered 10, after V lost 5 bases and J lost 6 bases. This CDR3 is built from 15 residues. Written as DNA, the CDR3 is TGTGCCAGCAGTCCAACACAGGGGGCTCGGCATGGCTACACCTTC. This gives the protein CASSPTQGARHGYTF.

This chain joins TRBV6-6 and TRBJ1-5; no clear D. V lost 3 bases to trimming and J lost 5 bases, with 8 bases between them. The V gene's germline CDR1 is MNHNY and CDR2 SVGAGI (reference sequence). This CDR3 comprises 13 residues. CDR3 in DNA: TGTGCCAGCAGTTATGAAACTTATCAGCCCCAGCATTTT. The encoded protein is CASSYETYQPQHF.

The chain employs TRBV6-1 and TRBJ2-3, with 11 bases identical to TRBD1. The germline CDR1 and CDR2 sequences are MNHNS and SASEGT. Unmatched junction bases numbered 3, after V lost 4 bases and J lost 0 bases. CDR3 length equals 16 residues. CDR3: CASSAGQGASTDTQYF. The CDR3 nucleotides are TGTGCCAGCAGTGCTGGACAGGGGGCTAGCACAGATACGCAGTATTTT.

CDR3 residues: CASSYPREYNEQFF. CDR3 coding DNA: TGTGCCAGCAGTTACCCCCGGGAGTACAATGAGCAGTTCTTC. The rearrangement uses TRBV28 and TRBJ2-1, with D perhaps matching TRBD2 (6 bases). Trimming removed 4 bases from V and 4 bases from J, with 11 bases in between. The CDR3 has 14 residues. Germline values: CDR1 MDHEN, CDR2 SYDVKM.

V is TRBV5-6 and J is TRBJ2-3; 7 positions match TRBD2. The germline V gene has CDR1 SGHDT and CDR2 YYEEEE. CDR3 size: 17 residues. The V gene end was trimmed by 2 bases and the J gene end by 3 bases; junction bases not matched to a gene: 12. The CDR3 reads CASSFTGGPLRTDTQYF. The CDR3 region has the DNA TGTGCCAGCAGCTTCACGGGAGGTCCCCTACGAACAGATACGCAGTATTTT.

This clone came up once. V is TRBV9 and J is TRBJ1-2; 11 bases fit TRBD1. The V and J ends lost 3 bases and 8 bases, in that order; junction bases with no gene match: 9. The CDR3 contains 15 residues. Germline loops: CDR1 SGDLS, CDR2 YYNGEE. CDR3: CASSGRTGGATGYTF. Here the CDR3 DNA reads TGTGCCAGCAGCGGACGGACAGGGGGCGCAACGGGCTACACCTTC.

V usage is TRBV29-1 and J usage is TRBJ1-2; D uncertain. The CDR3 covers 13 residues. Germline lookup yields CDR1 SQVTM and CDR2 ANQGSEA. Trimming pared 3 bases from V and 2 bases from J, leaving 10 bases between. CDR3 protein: CSVERVENYGYTF. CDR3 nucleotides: TGCAGCGTTGAGAGGGTGGAAAACTATGGCTACACCTTC.

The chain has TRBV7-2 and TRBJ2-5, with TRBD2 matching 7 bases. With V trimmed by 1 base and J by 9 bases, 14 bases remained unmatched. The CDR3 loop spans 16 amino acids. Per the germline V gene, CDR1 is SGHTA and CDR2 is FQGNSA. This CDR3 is CASSLVASGVGGAQYF. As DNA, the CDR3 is TGTGCCAGCAGCTTAGTTGCTAGCGGAGTTGGTGGGGCCCAGTACTTC.

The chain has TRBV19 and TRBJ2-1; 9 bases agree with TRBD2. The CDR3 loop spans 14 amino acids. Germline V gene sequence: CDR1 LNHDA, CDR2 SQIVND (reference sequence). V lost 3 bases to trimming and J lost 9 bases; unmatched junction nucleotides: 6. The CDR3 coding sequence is TGTGCCAGTAGTATGAGCGGGAGGACCTCTGAGCAGTTCTTC. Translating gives CASSMSGRTSEQFF.

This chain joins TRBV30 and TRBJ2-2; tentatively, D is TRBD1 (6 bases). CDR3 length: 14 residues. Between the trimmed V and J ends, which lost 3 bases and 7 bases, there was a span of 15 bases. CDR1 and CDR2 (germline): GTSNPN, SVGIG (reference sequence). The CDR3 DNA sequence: TGTGCCTGGAGGAGGGGGATCGCCGGCGGGGAGCTGTTTTTT. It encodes CAWRRGIAGGELFF.

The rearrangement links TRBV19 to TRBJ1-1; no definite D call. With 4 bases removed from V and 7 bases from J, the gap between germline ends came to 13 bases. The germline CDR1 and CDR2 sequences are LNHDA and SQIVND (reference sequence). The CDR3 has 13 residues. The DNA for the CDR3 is TGTGCCAGTAGTAACCGCGGACGGGATGAAGCTTTCTTT. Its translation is CASSNRGRDEAFF.

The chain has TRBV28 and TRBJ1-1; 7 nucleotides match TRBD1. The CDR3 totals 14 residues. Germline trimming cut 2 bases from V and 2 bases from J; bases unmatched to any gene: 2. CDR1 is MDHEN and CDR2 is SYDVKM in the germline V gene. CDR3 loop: CASSLRDRNTEAFF. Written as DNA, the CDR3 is TGTGCCAGCAGTTTACGGGACAGAAACACTGAAGCTTTCTTT.

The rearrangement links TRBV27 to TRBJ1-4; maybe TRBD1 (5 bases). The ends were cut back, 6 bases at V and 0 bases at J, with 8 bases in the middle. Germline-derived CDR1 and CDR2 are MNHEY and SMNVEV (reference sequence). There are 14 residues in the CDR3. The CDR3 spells CASRGVATNEKLFF. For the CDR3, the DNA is TGTGCCAGCAGGGGGGTTGCAACTAATGAAAAACTGTTTTTT. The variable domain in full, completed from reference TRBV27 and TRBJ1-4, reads EAQVTQNPRYLITVTGKKLTVTCSQNMNHEYMSWYRQDPGLGLRQIYYSMNVEVTDKGDVPEGYKVSRKEKRNFPLILESPSPNQTSLYFCASRGVATNEKLFFGSGTQLSVL.

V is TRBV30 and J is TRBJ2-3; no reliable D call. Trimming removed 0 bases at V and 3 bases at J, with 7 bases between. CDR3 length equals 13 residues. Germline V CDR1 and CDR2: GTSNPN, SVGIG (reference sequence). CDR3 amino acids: CAWSVRETDTQYF. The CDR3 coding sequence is TGTGCCTGGAGTGTACGAGAAACAGATACGCAGTATTTT.

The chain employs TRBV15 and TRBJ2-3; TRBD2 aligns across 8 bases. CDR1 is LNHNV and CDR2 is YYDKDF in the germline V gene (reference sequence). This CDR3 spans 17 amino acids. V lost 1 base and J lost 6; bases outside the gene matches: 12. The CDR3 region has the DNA TGTGCCACCAGCAGAGTTCCAACGGGAGGGCTTGGCGATACGCAGTATTTT. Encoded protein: CATSRVPTGGLGDTQYF.

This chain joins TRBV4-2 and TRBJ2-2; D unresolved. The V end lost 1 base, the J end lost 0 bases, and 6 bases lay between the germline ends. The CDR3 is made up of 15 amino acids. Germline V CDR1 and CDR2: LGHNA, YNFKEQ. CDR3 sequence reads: CASSQGMANTGELFF. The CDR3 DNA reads TGTGCCAGCAGCCAAGGAATGGCGAACACCGGGGAGCTGTTTTTT.